One sample yielded the 24 T cell receptor beta chains listed below, sequenced in a study of shared clonotypes between healthy human individuals. Only in-frame clones appear in the TCRdb table, and some are missing; sequencing was by immunoSEQ multiplex PCR. Of approximately 2.5 million clones in the sample, roughly 93% were seen once. What was sequenced was naive CD4+ T cells from PBMCs. This sample's subset: CD45RA+ positively selected. Receptors originate from a man between 18 and 29 years old in good health. Some clones in this sample may be carry-over from other donors' samples.

The chain combines TRBV28 with TRBJ2-7; 7 bases are a match to TRBD2. CDR3 length: 12 amino acids. Looked up from germline, CDR1 is MDHEN and CDR2 is SYDVKM. The V gene end was trimmed by 6 bases and the J gene end by 5 bases; junction bases not matched to a gene: 4. The CDR3 sequence: CASRRELDEQYF. The CDR3 region has the DNA TGTGCCAGCAGGCGGGAGCTTGACGAGCAGTACTTC.

This clone came up once. The J gene is TRBJ2-3, the V gene TRBV4-2, with 10 bases fitting TRBD1. V lost 0 bases, J lost 4 bases, and 1 base stayed unmatched. CDR1 LGHNA and CDR2 YNFKEQ come from the germline V gene. CDR3 size: 15 residues. The CDR3 region has the DNA TGTGCCAGCAGCCAAGAAGGACAGGGGGCAGATACGCAGTATTTT. Translated, it gives CASSQEGQGADTQYF.

This clone was observed a single time. The chain's CDR3 is CASSYSKTSYEQYF. The CDR3 nucleotides are TGTGCCAGCAGTTACTCGAAAACCTCCTACGAGCAGTACTTC. The rearrangement links TRBV6-6 to TRBJ2-7, with D uncertain. V shed 0 bases and J shed 0 bases, with 6 bases lying between them. CDR1 MNHNY and CDR2 SVGAGI come from the germline V gene (reference sequence). The CDR3 consists of 14 residues.

Here the CDR3 DNA reads TGTGCCAGTAGTACTACCGGGACTAGCGGCTTTAATGAGCAGTTCTTC. Translated: CASSTTGTSGFNEQFF. The chain is built from TRBV19 and TRBJ2-1, with 11 nucleotides matching TRBD2. Per germline, CDR1 LNHDA and CDR2 SQIVND (reference sequence). This CDR3 has 16 residues. V lost 4 bases and J lost 7; bases outside the gene matches: 9.

The V call is TRBV11-2, the J call TRBJ1-1, with D possibly being TRBD1 (6 bases). The germline V gene encodes CDR1 SGHAT and CDR2 FQNNGV. The CDR3 consists of 16 residues. V was clipped by 4 bases and J by 1 base, with 16 bases between them. The CDR3, as DNA: TGTGCCAGCAGCTCCCGGGACATCACCGGGAACACTGAAGCTTTCTTT. Encoded protein: CASSSRDITGNTEAFF.

The V and J genes are TRBV11-3 and TRBJ1-2, with 7 bases aligning to TRBD1. The germline CDR1 and CDR2 sequences are SGHNT and YENEEA. The CDR3 covers 13 residues. V shed 5 bases and J 8 bases; nucleotides not matched to a gene: 8. CDR3: CASSLGQAGGYTF. The CDR3 DNA reads as TGTGCCAGCAGCCTCGGACAGGCTGGGGGCTACACCTTC.

This clone was recorded only once. This chain uses TRBV6-1 with TRBJ2-6, with D perhaps TRBD1 (5 bases). V gave up 4 bases and J gave up 1 base, with 8 bases separating them. The length of the CDR3 is 15 residues. Looked up from germline, CDR1 is MNHNS and CDR2 is SASEGT. The DNA of the CDR3 is TGTGCCAGCAGTGTCAGGGTTTCTGGGGCCAACGTCCTGACTTTC. It yields the protein CASSVRVSGANVLTF.

This rearrangement joins TRBV29-1 to TRBJ1-2; no definite D call. CDR1 SQVTM and CDR2 ANQGSEA come from the germline V gene. Trimming pared 1 base from V and 6 bases from J, leaving 12 bases between. CDR3 length: 13 amino acids. CDR3 coding DNA: TGCAGCGTTGAAGTTGGAGGCCCACATGGCTACACCTTC. Amino acid sequence: CSVEVGGPHGYTF.

This sequence joins TRBV9 and TRBJ2-6, with 8 bases that match TRBD1. After removal of 0 bases from V and 1 base from J, the junction contained 6 bases not matched to a gene. The CDR3 has 18 amino acids. Germline V gene sequence: CDR1 SGDLS, CDR2 YYNGEE. The DNA for the CDR3 is TGTGCCAGCAGCGTAGCCCAGGGGGCTTGGTCTGGGGCCAACGTCCTGACTTTC. It yields the protein CASSVAQGAWSGANVLTF.

The rearrangement links TRBV11-2 to TRBJ1-4; no definite D call. The V end was cut by 2 bases, the J end by 5 bases, with 18 bases between. CDR3 size: 17 residues. Per the germline V gene, CDR1 is SGHAT and CDR2 is FQNNGV. CDR3 in DNA: TGTGCCAGCAGCTTAAACGGAGTGGCCATTCCCAATGAAAAACTGTTTTTT. It translates to CASSLNGVAIPNEKLFF. The whole variable domain, remainder taken from reference TRBV11-2 and TRBJ1-4, is EAGVAQSPRYKIIEKRQSVAFWCNPISGHATLYWYQQILGQGPKLLIQFQNNGVVDDSQLPKDRFSAERLKGVDSTLKIQPAKLEDSAVYLCASSLNGVAIPNEKLFFGSGTQLSVL.

This clone showed up just a few times. V gene TRBV7-2 combines with J gene TRBJ2-7; D uncertain. The length of the CDR3 is 16 residues. Germline V gene data show CDR1 as SGHTA and CDR2 as FQGNSA. The V gene lost 7 bases and the J gene lost 1 base, with 20 bases spanning the gap. The CDR3 protein is CASTNYGPRKSYEQYF. The CDR3, as DNA: TGTGCCAGCACCAATTACGGGCCCAGAAAATCCTACGAGCAGTACTTC.

The chain uses TRBV4-2 and TRBJ1-4; D unclear. V was cut by 6 bases and J by 8 bases, with 16 bases left in between. The CDR3 loop spans 14 amino acids. Germline lookup yields CDR1 LGHNA and CDR2 YNFKEQ. The CDR3 nucleotides read TGTGCCAGCAGGGGTCTCACATGGGGAGAAAAACTGTTTTTT. This codes for CASRGLTWGEKLFF.

This clone was recorded only once. The chain has TRBV18 and TRBJ1-3; 7 bases fit TRBD1. This CDR3 comprises 21 residues. Losses at the gene ends were 3 bases for V and 1 base for J; bases not matched to a gene: 21. The germline gives CDR1 KGHSH, CDR2 LQKENI. The CDR3 loop is CASSPPDTRTGPGGSGNTIYF. CDR3 nucleotides: TGTGCCAGCTCACCGCCCGATACGAGGACAGGACCAGGAGGGTCTGGAAACACCATATATTTT.

The chain carries TRBV19 and TRBJ1-4; D remains ambiguous. CDR1 and CDR2 from the germline V gene are LNHDA and SQIVND (reference sequence). The length of the CDR3 is 15 residues. Trimming removed 2 bases at V and 2 bases at J, with 9 bases between. The CDR3: CASSIIGVTNEKLFF. DNA of the CDR3: TGTGCCAGTAGTATAATCGGGGTGACTAATGAAAAACTGTTTTTT.

The chain is built from TRBV29-1 and TRBJ1-2, with TRBD1 matching over 7 bases. The germline V gene has CDR1 SQVTM and CDR2 ANQGSEA. V trimming: 7 bases; J trimming: 0 bases; junction bases outside the gene matches: 5. The CDR3 runs 13 residues. CDR3 DNA: TGCAGCGGGACAGGCCTTTCTAACTATGGCTACACCTTC. It translates to CSGTGLSNYGYTF.

V usage is TRBV6-4 and J usage is TRBJ2-3, with D possibly being TRBD1 (6 bases). CDR3 size: 15 residues. Germline CDR1 reads MRHNA; CDR2 reads SNTAGT. V was cut by 0 bases and J by 1 base, with 8 bases left in between. Here the CDR3 DNA reads TGTGCCAGCAGTGACTCGCACAGGGGCACAGATACGCAGTATTTT. This encodes CASSDSHRGTDTQYF.

Of note for this clone: Within the sample, other DNA sequences also encode this same CDR3. This chain links TRBV5-1 with TRBJ2-3; 8 positions match TRBD2. CDR3 size: 14 residues. CDR1 SGHRS and CDR2 YFSETQ come from the germline V gene. V shed 3 bases, J shed 4 bases, and the junction held 4 bases outside the gene matches. The CDR3 sequence is CASSSPGRADTQYF. As DNA, the CDR3 is TGCGCCAGCAGCTCGCCCGGGAGGGCAGATACGCAGTATTTT.

The V call is TRBV11-2, the J call TRBJ1-2, with D unresolved. CDR1 and CDR2 (germline): SGHAT, FQNNGV. Trimming shortened V by 6 bases and J by 4 bases, and 12 bases separated the two germline ends. This CDR3 has 13 amino acids. This CDR3 is CASSSWQLYGYTF. The CDR3 nucleotides are TGTGCCAGCAGTAGTTGGCAGCTCTATGGCTACACCTTC.

This chain joins TRBV5-6 and TRBJ2-5; the D gene is possibly TRBD1 (6 bases). The end of the DNA is better explained by TRBJ2-7, so the J call may be wrong. The CDR3 runs to 17 residues. The germline CDR1 and CDR2 sequences are SGHDT and YYEEEE. CDR3 protein: CASSRPTRGFNSYEQYF. As DNA, the CDR3 is TGTGCCAGCAGCCGACCCACTAGGGGGTTTAACTCCTACGAGCAGTACTTC.

The chain couples TRBV7-2 to TRBJ2-2, with 11 bases aligning to TRBD1. Germline V gene data show CDR1 as SGHTA and CDR2 as FQGNSA. V was pared by 5 bases and J by 6 bases, with 17 bases of the junction left unmatched. The CDR3 covers 19 residues. Here the CDR3 DNA reads TGTGCCAGCAGCCCAGGACAGGGGGCGCGTGGAAAGCGCGCCGGGGAGCTGTTTTTT. This encodes CASSPGQGARGKRAGELFF.

V gene TRBV7-9 combines with J gene TRBJ2-3; a weak D match, TRBD1 (6 bases). Germline loops: CDR1 SEHNR, CDR2 FQNEAQ (reference sequence). V shed 0 bases and J shed 1 base, with 11 bases lying between them. This CDR3 has 16 amino acids. For the CDR3, the DNA is TGTGCCAGCAGCTTAGCCGGACAGAGCGGCACAGATACGCAGTATTTT. Translating it yields CASSLAGQSGTDTQYF.

This clone appeared once. The genes are TRBV30 and TRBJ2-3, with 13 positions matching TRBD2. Germline CDR1 and CDR2: GTSNPN and SVGIG (reference sequence). The length of the CDR3 is 15 residues. With 5 bases clipped from V and 8 bases from J, the junction kept 10 bases outside the gene matches. DNA of the CDR3: TGTGCCTGGGGAAAACTAGCGGGAGGGCTGGGTACGCAGTATTTT. Its protein product is CAWGKLAGGLGTQYF.

The chain has TRBV27 and TRBJ1-5, with D uncertain. Germline V CDR1 and CDR2: MNHEY, SMNVEV (reference sequence). This CDR3 is built from 12 residues. V was shortened by 3 bases and J by 4 bases, with 4 bases between the two germline ends. The chain's CDR3 is CASSFINQPQHF. In nucleotides, the CDR3 is TGTGCCAGCAGTTTTATTAATCAGCCCCAGCATTTT.

In its sample, this clone was seen once. The rearrangement joins TRBV6-5 to TRBJ1-2; 7 nucleotides line up with TRBD1. CDR3 length: 14 amino acids. CDR1 MNHEY and CDR2 SVGAGI come from the germline V gene. The V and J ends lost 6 bases and 3 bases, in that order; junction bases with no gene match: 7. The CDR3 here is CASRETGVDYGYTF. Here the CDR3 DNA reads TGTGCCAGCAGGGAAACAGGGGTAGACTATGGCTACACCTTC.